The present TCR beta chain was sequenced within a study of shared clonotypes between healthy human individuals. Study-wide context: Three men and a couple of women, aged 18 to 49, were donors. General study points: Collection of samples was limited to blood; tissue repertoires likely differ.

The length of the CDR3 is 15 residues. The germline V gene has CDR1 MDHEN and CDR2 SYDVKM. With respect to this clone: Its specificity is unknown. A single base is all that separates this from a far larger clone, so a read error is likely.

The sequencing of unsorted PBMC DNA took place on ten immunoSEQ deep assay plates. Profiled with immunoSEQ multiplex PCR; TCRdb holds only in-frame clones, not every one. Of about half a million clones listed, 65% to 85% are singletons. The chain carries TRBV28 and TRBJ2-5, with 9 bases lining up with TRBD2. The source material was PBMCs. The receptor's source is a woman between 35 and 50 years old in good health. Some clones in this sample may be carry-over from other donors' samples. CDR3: CASSLGGRAGETKYF. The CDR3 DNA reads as TGTGCCAGCAGTTTAGGCGGGAGGGCCGGAGAGACCAAGTACTTC.